The 17 T cell receptor beta chains below were found in one sample sequenced in a study of T cell responses to AZD1222 COVID-19 vaccine. TCRdb's copy holds only in-frame clones and misses some; the assay was immunoSEQ multiplex PCR. The profile covers some 110,000 clones, with roughly 92% appearing a single time and 5% taken by the ten largest. The sample was peripheral blood, taken on day 0 of AZD1222 vaccination. All receptors come from an adult in good health.

This rearrangement joins TRBV30 to TRBJ1-1; D unclear. Trimming shortened V by 2 bases and J by 2 bases, and 3 bases separated the two germline ends. The CDR3 has 11 amino acids. Germline lookup yields CDR1 GTSNPN and CDR2 SVGIG (reference sequence). CDR3 nucleotides: TGTGCCTGGAGTCACAACACTGAAGCTTTCTTT. It encodes CAWSHNTEAFF.

Concerning this clone itself: The sample holds other DNA sequences that translate to the same CDR3. The chain couples TRBV15 to TRBJ1-5; the D gene is possibly TRBD1 (5 bases). The germline gives CDR1 LNHNV, CDR2 YYDKDF (reference sequence). The CDR3 loop spans 14 amino acids. V was pared by 0 bases and J by 4 bases, with 7 bases between. The CDR3 reads CATSRDRGNQPQHF. DNA of the CDR3: TGTGCCACCAGCAGAGATAGGGGAAATCAGCCCCAGCATTTT.

There are a few counts of this clone. This chain joins TRBV7-9 and TRBJ2-2; no firm D call. CDR3 length equals 14 residues. Per germline, CDR1 SEHNR and CDR2 FQNEAQ (reference sequence). V shed 2 bases and J shed 4 bases, with 8 bases lying between them. CDR3 nucleotides: TGTGCCAGCAGCTTATATCAGAGCACCGGGGAGCTGTTTTTT. Translating gives CASSLYQSTGELFF.

The chain combines TRBV7-8 with TRBJ1-2; D may be TRBD1 (5 bases). CDR1 is SGHVS and CDR2 is FQNEAQ in the germline V gene. The CDR3 runs 17 residues. Trimming shortened V by 5 bases and J by 0 bases, and 19 bases separated the two germline ends. The CDR3 nucleotides are TGTGCCAGCAGCCCCAACCCCGGGACGGGGGCTAACTATGGCTACACCTTC. Residues: CASSPNPGTGANYGYTF.

V usage is TRBV27 and J usage is TRBJ1-5; the D is unclear. Germline CDR1 is MNHEY and CDR2 is SMNVEV (reference sequence). The ends were cut back, 3 bases at V and 3 bases at J, with 6 bases in the middle. The CDR3 runs to 13 residues. The CDR3 reads CASSLTFNQPQHF. As DNA, the CDR3 is TGTGCCAGCAGTTTGACATTCAATCAGCCCCAGCATTTT.

The gene calls are TRBV2 and TRBJ2-7; TRBD2 aligns across 8 bases. V was clipped by 8 bases and J by 5 bases; unmatched bases: 5. The CDR3 spans 12 residues. Germline-derived CDR1 and CDR2 are SNHLY and FYNNEI. The CDR3 loop reads CASASGSHEQYF. In nucleotides, the CDR3 is TGTGCCAGCGCCAGCGGGAGTCACGAGCAGTACTTC.

The gene calls are TRBV28 and TRBJ2-6; D is unresolved. The CDR3 is 15 amino acids. Germline V lookup: CDR1 MDHEN, CDR2 SYDVKM. V shed 2 bases and J shed 0 bases, with 5 bases lying between them. CDR3 sequence (DNA): TGTGCCAGCAGTTTAGGATACTCTGGGGCCAACGTCCTGACTTTC. This codes for CASSLGYSGANVLTF.

J is TRBJ1-5 and V is TRBV10-3; D call uncertain. V was shortened by 0 bases and J by 5 bases, with 5 bases between the two germline ends. Germline V gives CDR1 ENHRY, CDR2 SYGVKD. CDR3 length equals 13 residues. The CDR3 loop reads CAISESRDQPQHF. CDR3 sequence (DNA): TGTGCCATCAGTGAGTCGAGGGATCAGCCCCAGCATTTT.

The chain couples TRBV3-1 (or the pseudogene TRBV3-2) to TRBJ2-3; TRBD2 matches at 11 bases. CDR1 and CDR2 (germline): LGHDT, YNNKEL (reference sequence). The length of the CDR3 is 15 residues. J was trimmed by 3 bases and V by 4 bases; bases with no gene match: 3. The chain's CDR3 is CASSLAGGPTDTQYF. In DNA, the CDR3 is TGTGCCAGCAGCCTAGCGGGAGGGCCAACAGATACGCAGTATTTT.

This clone was seen once. The chain carries TRBV7-9 and TRBJ2-7; 8 bases match TRBD1. From germline, CDR1 is SEHNR and CDR2 FQNEAQ (reference sequence). The CDR3 runs to 14 residues. V was pared by 4 bases and J by 5 bases, with 7 bases of the junction left unmatched. CDR3 coding DNA: TGTGCCAGCAGCTCGTTAGGACAGGGTAACGAGCAGTACTTC. It specifies CASSSLGQGNEQYF.

The chain recombines TRBV6-5 with TRBJ1-1, with D maybe TRBD1 (6 bases). The CDR3 spans 14 residues. Germline V lookup: CDR1 MNHEY, CDR2 SVGAGI. V lost 4 bases, J lost 4 bases, and 13 bases lay in between. The CDR3 loop is CASSFSWGATEAFF. Here the CDR3 DNA reads TGTGCCAGCAGTTTCTCTTGGGGGGCCACTGAAGCTTTCTTT.

The chain uses TRBV19 and TRBJ1-3; D might be TRBD1 (5 bases). The germline CDR1 and CDR2 sequences are LNHDA and SQIVND (reference sequence). This CDR3 has 15 amino acids. V lost 0 bases and J lost 3, with 9 bases in between. CDR3 residues: CASSIDRDGGNTIYF. Here the CDR3 DNA reads TGTGCCAGTAGTATAGATCGGGACGGTGGAAACACCATATATTTT.

The chain joins TRBV6-5 to TRBJ1-2; D unclear. There are 12 residues in the CDR3. Per the germline V gene, CDR1 is MNHEY and CDR2 is SVGAGI. Trimming stripped 5 bases from V and 4 bases from J, with 8 bases between. As DNA, the CDR3 is TGTGCCAGCAGTACCGGGATCTATGGCTACACCTTC. It codes for CASSTGIYGYTF.

The chain joins TRBV18 to TRBJ1-1; D unclear. The germline CDR1 and CDR2 sequences are KGHSH and LQKENI. The CDR3 is 15 residues long. Trimming removed 6 bases from V and 2 bases from J, with 16 bases in between. Here the CDR3 DNA reads TGTGCCAGCTCCTCGGGTCAGGCCCGAAACACTGAAGCTTTCTTT. This sequence encodes CASSSGQARNTEAFF. Complete variable domain (other parts from reference TRBV18 and TRBJ1-1): NAGVMQNPRHLVRRRGQEARLRCSPMKGHSHVYWYRQLPEEGLKFMVYLQKENIIDESGMPKERFSAEFPKEGPSILRIQQVVRGDSAAYFCASSSGQARNTEAFFGQGTRLTVV.

This chain uses TRBV4-1 with TRBJ2-7, with TRBD1 matching over 7 bases. CDR1 is MGHRA, CDR2 YSYEKL, per germline. The CDR3 has 16 residues. V trimming: 3 bases; J trimming: 6 bases; junction bases outside the gene matches: 14. The CDR3 spells CASSQTGTVPAAEQYF. In nucleotides, the CDR3 is TGCGCCAGCAGCCAGACCGGGACAGTCCCCGCGGCCGAGCAGTACTTC.

The genes are TRBV6-5 and TRBJ1-1; the D is unclear. With 2 bases removed from V and 4 bases from J, the gap between germline ends came to 11 bases. Germline V gene data show CDR1 as MNHEY and CDR2 as SVGAGI. The CDR3 has 14 amino acids. CDR3 in amino acids: CASSYGGLGTEAFF. The CDR3 bases are TGTGCCAGCAGTTACGGTGGGTTGGGCACTGAAGCTTTCTTT.

The CDR3 nucleotides read TGCGCCAGCAGCTTGATGGAGAGCACCGGGGAGCTGTTTTTT. Its translation is CASSLMESTGELFF. The gene calls are TRBV5-1 and TRBJ2-2; unclear D gene. The V and J ends lost 1 base and 4 bases respectively, with 8 bases between them. CDR1 and CDR2 from the germline V gene are SGHRS and YFSETQ. The CDR3 runs 14 residues. The variable domain in full, with the rest retrieved from reference TRBV5-1 and TRBJ2-2, is KAGVTQTPRYLIKTRGQQVTLSCSPISGHRSVSWYQQTPGQGLQFLFEYFSETQRNKGNFPGRFSGRQFSNSRSEMNVSTLELGDSALYLCASSLMESTGELFFGEGSRLTVL.